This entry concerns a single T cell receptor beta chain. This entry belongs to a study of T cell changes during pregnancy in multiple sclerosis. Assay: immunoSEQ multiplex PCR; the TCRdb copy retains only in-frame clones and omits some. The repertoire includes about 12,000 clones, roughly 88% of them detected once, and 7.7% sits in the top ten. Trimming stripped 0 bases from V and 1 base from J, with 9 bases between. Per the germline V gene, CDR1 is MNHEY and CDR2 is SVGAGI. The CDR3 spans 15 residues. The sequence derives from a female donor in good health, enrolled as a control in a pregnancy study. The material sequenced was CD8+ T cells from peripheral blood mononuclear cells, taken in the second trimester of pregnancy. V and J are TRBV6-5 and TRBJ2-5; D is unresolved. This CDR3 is CASSYSSRVQETQYF. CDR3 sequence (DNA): TGTGCCAGCAGTTACTCAAGCCGGGTCCAAGAGACCCAGTACTTC.